This T cell receptor beta chain was sequenced during a study of shared clonotypes between healthy human individuals. General study findings and limits: Several donors held about 5.1% of naive CD4 clonotypes in common. Compared with clonotypes that all four donors shared, non-shared clonotypes had lower generation probabilities.

The count of this clone is one. Antigen specificity is unknown. The split of CD4+ cells yielded CD45RA+ naive and CD45RA-negative memory subsets. The method was immunoSEQ multiplex PCR; TCRdb's version includes in-frame clones alone and lacks a portion of them. Counted here are a few million clones, more than 90% occurring once; the ten biggest clones make up 0.13% to 0.15%. The V gene lost 4 bases and the J gene lost 3 bases, with 11 bases spanning the gap. Germline V gene data show CDR1 as SGHNT and CDR2 as YYREEE (reference sequence). This CDR3 contains 13 residues. This chain uses TRBV5-4 with TRBJ2-7; no clear D. The source material was naive CD4+ T cells sorted from blood. Indicated subset: CD45RA+ positively selected. The sequence came from a man aged 18 to 30 in good health. CDR3 sequence reads: CASSKTGLYEQYF. CDR3 in DNA: TGTGCCAGCAGCAAAACCGGCCTCTACGAGCAGTACTTC.